This T cell receptor beta chain derives from a study of T cells in Graves' hyperthyroidism and ophthalmopathy. The CDR3 regions of TCR beta were amplified from RNA transcripts. A first-round RT-PCR of the TCR CDR3 used the HTBI primer set. TCRdb fed the multiplex PCR reads into MiXCR, producing one record per CDR3 protein. The table records tens of thousands of distinct CDR3 sequences, nearly 45% of them present only once. Among the patients, aged 18 to 65, hyperthyroidism was newly diagnosed and had lasted under 2 months. Not enrolled were patients with uncontrolled infection, other autoimmune disease, pregnancy or lactation. Using 10 ml of fresh peripheral blood, PBMCs were prepared. This clonotype is labeled as medium-sized. CDR1 is SQVTM, CDR2 ANQGSEA, per germline. This CDR3 comprises 13 residues. Trimming took 5 bases from V and 7 from J, leaving 15 bases between them.

The chain links TRBV29-1 to TRBJ2-1, with D perhaps TRBD2 (7 bases). This TCR was sampled from a woman aged 25-40 years with Graves' hyperthyroidism. The source material was blood. CDR3 in amino acids: CSVSNREGNEQFF. In DNA form, the CDR3 reads TGCAGCGTTTCGAACAGGGAGGGGAATGAGCAGTTCTTC.